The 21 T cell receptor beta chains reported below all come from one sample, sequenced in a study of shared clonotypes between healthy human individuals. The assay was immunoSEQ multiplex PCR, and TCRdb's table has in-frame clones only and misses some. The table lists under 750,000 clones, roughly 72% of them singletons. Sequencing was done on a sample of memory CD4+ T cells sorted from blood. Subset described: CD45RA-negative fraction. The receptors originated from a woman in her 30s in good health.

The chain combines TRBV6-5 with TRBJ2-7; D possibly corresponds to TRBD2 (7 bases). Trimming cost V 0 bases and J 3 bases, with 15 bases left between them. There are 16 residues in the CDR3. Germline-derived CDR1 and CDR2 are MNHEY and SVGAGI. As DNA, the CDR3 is TGTGCCAGCAGTTACTCGAAGGGGGGGACTAACTACGAGCAGTACTTC. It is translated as CASSYSKGGTNYEQYF.

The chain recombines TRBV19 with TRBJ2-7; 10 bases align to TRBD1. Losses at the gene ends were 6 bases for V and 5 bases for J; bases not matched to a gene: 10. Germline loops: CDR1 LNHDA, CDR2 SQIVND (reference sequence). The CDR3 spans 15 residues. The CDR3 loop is CASSSPGTGANEQYF. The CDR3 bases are TGTGCCAGTAGCTCCCCCGGGACAGGGGCCAACGAGCAGTACTTC.

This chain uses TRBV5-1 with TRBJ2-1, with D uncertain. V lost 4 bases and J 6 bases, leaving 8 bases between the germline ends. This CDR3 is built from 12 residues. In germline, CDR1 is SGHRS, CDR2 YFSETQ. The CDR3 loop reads CASSETLNEQFF. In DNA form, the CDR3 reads TGCGCCAGCAGCGAGACCCTCAATGAGCAGTTCTTC.

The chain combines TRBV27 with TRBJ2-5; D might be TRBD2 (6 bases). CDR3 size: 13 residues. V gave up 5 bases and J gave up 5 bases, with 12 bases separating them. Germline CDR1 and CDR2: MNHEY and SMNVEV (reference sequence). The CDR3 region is CASSQRAGETQYF. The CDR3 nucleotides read TGTGCCAGCAGTCAACGGGCGGGGGAGACCCAGTACTTC.

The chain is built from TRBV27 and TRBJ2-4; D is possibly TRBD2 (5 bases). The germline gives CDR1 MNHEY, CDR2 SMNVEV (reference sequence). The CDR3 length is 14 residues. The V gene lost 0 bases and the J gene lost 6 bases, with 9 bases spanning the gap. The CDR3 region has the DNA TGTGCCAGCAGTTTATCGGAGGACCGAAACATTCAGTACTTC. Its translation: CASSLSEDRNIQYF.

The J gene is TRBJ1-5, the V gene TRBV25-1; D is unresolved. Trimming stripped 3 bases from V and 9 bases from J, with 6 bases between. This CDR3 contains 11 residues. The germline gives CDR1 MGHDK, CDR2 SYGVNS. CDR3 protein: CASSDSGPQHF. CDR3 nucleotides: TGTGCCAGCAGTGACTCAGGGCCCCAGCATTTT.

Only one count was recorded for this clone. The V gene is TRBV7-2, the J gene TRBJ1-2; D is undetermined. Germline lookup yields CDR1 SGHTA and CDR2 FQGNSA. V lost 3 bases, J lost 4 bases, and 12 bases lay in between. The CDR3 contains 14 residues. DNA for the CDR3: TGTGCCAGCAGCTTTGGCGTGAAGGGCTATGGCTACACCTTC. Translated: CASSFGVKGYGYTF.

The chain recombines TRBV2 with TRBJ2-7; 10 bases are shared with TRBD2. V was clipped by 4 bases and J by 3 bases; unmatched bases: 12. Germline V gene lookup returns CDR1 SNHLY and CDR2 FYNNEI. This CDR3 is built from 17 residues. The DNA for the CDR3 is TGTGCCAGCAGTGGAAGGGCCGAGGGACTAGCGATCTACGAGCAGTACTTC. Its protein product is CASSGRAEGLAIYEQYF.

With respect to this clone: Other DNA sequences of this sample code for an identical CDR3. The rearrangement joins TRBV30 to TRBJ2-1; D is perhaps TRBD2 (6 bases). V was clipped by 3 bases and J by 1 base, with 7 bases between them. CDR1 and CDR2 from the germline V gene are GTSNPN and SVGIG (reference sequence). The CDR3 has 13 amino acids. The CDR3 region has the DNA TGTGCCTGGAGACGGGGGTCCTACAATGAGCAGTTCTTC. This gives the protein CAWRRGSYNEQFF.

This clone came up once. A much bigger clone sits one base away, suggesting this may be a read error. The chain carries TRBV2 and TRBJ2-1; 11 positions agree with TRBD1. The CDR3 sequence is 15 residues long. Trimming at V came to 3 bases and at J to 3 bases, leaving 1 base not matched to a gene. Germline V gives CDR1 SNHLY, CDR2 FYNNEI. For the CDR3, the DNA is TGTGCCAGCAGTGAGGGACAGGGGGTCTACAATGAGCAGTTCTTC. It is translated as CASSEGQGVYNEQFF.

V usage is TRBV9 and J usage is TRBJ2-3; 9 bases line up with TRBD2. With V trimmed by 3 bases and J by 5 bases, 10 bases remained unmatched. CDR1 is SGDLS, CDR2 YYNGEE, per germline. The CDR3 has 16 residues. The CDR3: CASSAQGVAGVDTQYF. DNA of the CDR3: TGTGCCAGCAGCGCCCAGGGGGTAGCGGGAGTAGATACGCAGTATTTT. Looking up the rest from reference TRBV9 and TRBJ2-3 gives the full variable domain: DSGVTQTPKHLITATGQRVTLRCSPRSGDLSVYWYQQSLDQGLQFLIQYYNGEERAKGNILERFSAQQFPDLHSELNLSSLELGDSALYFCASSAQGVAGVDTQYFGPGTRLTVL.

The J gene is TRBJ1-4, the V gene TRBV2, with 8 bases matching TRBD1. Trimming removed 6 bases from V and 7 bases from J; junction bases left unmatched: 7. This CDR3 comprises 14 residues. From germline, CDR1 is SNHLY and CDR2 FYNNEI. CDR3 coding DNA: TGTGCCAGCAGCCCCAGGGGGCTTACTGAAAAACTGTTTTTT. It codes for CASSPRGLTEKLFF.

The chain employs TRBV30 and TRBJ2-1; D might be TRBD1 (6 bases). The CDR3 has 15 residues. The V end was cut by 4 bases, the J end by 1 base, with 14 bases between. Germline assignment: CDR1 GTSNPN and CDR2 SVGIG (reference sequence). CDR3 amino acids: CAWNREGGSYNEQFF. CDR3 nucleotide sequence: TGTGCCTGGAATAGGGAAGGGGGATCCTACAATGAGCAGTTCTTC.

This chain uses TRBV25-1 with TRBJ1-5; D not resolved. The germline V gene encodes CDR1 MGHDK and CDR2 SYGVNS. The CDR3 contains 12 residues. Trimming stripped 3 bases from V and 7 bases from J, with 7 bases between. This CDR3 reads CASSDREQPQHF. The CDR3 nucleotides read TGTGCCAGCAGTGATAGGGAGCAGCCCCAGCATTTT.

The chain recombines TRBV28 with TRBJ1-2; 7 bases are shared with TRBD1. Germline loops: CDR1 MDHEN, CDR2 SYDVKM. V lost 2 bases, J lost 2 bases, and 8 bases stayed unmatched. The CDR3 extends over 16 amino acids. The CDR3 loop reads CASSLVEGAGNYGYTF. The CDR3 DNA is TGTGCCAGCAGTTTAGTGGAGGGGGCAGGGAACTATGGCTACACCTTC.

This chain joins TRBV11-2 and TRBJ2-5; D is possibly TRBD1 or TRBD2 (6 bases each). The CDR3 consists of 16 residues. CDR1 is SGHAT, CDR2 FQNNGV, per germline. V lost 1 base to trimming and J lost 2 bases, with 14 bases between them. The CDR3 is CASSLVGGRSQETQYF. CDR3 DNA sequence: TGTGCCAGCAGCTTAGTAGGGGGGAGGTCTCAAGAGACCCAGTACTTC.

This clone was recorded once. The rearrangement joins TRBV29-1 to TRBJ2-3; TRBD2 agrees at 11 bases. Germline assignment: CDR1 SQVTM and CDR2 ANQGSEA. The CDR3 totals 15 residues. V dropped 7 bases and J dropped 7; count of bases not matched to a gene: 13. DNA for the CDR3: TGCAGCGGGGAGAGATTAGCGGGAGGGCCAAATACGCAGTATTTT. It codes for CSGERLAGGPNTQYF.

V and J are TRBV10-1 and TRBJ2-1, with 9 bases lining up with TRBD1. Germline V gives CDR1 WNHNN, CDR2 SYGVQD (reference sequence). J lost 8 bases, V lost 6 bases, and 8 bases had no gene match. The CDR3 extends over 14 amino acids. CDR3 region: CASRGDRGGYEQFF. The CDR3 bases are TGCGCCAGCAGGGGAGACAGGGGGGGGTATGAGCAGTTCTTC.

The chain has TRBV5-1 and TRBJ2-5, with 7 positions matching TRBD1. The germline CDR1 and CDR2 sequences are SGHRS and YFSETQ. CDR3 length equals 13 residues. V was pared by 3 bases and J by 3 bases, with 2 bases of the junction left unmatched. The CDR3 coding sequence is TGCGCCAGCAGCTACGACAGGGAAGAGACCCAGTACTTC. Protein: CASSYDREETQYF.

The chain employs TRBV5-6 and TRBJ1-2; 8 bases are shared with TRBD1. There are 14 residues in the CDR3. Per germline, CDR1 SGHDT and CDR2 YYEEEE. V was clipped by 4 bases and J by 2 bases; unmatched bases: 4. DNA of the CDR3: TGTGCCAGCAGCCAGGGACAGGAGAACTATGGCTACACCTTC. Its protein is CASSQGQENYGYTF.

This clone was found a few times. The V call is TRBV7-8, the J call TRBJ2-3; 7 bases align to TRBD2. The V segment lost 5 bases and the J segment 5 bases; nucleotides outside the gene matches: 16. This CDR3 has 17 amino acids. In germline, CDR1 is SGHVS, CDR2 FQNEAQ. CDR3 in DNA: TGTGCCAGCAGCCCAGCGGGGCGGGAGAGGGGCGGAGATACGCAGTATTTT. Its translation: CASSPAGRERGGDTQYF.